The 8 T cell receptor beta chains listed next were all sequenced from one sample in a study of T cell repertoires in cytomegalovirus infection. TCRdb re-derived calls from the reads in MiXCR, one entry per CDR3 protein. Of just under 500,000 distinct CDR3 sequences detected, about 33% appear once; the ten largest clones hold roughly 15%. The antigens of these receptors remain unknown. This specimen was cultured PBMCs, taken from culture after CMV antigen stimulation. These receptors all stem from a human donor in good health (CMV status not recorded). Some clones in this sample may be carry-over from other donors' samples.

V and J are TRBV12-3 or TRBV12-4 and TRBJ2-7, with TRBD1 matching over 9 bases. V was pared by 4 bases and J by 3 bases, with 4 bases of the junction left unmatched. The CDR3 extends over 14 amino acids. Here the CDR3 reads CASSSQGARYEQYF. CDR3 DNA: TGTGCCAGCAGTTCACAGGGGGCTCGCTACGAGCAGTACTTC.

This clonotype appeared many times. The chain uses TRBV7-3 and TRBJ2-7; D is perhaps TRBD1 (5 bases). Germline lookup yields CDR1 SGHTA and CDR2 FQGTGA. The CDR3 has 13 amino acids. Trimming left V 5 bases short and J 6 bases short, with 14 bases between. The CDR3 DNA reads TGTGCCAGCAGCGCTACCGGACAAAGCGAGCAGTACTTC. It yields the protein CASSATGQSEQYF.

The chain joins TRBV7-2 to TRBJ2-7; tentatively, D is TRBD2 (5 bases). Trimming left V 4 bases short and J 7 bases short, with 17 bases between. The CDR3 has 14 residues. CDR1 and CDR2 (germline): SGHTA, FQGNSA. The CDR3 DNA reads as TGTGCCAGCAGCTCATCGACCCGCCGGGGTGAGCAGTACTTC. Its translation: CASSSSTRRGEQYF.

The chain recombines TRBV11-2 with TRBJ1-2; TRBD1 might be the D (5 bases). Germline V lookup: CDR1 SGHAT, CDR2 FQNNGV. V was shortened by 5 bases and J by 4 bases, with 17 bases between the two germline ends. The CDR3 is 15 residues long. The CDR3 protein is CASSPPGTTGYGYTF. The CDR3 nucleotides are TGTGCCAGCAGCCCACCCGGGACTACTGGCTATGGCTACACCTTC.

The rearrangement links TRBV19 to TRBJ2-5; 7 bases agree with TRBD1. The CDR3 consists of 15 residues. The germline CDR1 and CDR2 sequences are LNHDA and SQIVND (reference sequence). V was clipped by 5 bases and J by 1 base; unmatched bases: 7. CDR3 coding DNA: TGTGCCAGTAGTCTTCTTGGGACAGTCCAAGAGACCCAGTACTTC. Translating gives CASSLLGTVQETQYF.

This clonotype was detected only a few times. The J gene is TRBJ1-5, the V gene TRBV28; TRBD1 aligns across 8 bases. J was trimmed by 5 bases and V by 5 bases; bases with no gene match: 8. The CDR3 sequence is 15 residues long. Germline CDR1 reads MDHEN; CDR2 reads SYDVKM. CDR3 bases: TGTGCCAGCAGTACGAACGGACAGGGTGATCAGCCCCAGCATTTT. Protein: CASSTNGQGDQPQHF.

The sample holds a few counts of this clonotype. The rearrangement links TRBV7-2 to TRBJ1-1; D remains ambiguous. Trimming took off 2 bases at V and 3 bases at J, with 7 bases between the two ends. The germline V gene has CDR1 SGHTA and CDR2 FQGNSA. The CDR3 spans 13 residues. CDR3 DNA sequence: TGTGCCAGCAGCTTATTTGGGGACACTGAAGCTTTCTTT. Its protein is CASSLFGDTEAFF.

CDR3 amino acids: CASSLAKGVEANEKLFF. CDR3 DNA sequence: TGTGCCAGCAGCTTAGCGAAAGGAGTGGAAGCTAATGAAAAACTGTTTTTT. The chain combines TRBV7-6 with TRBJ1-4; D gene unclear. This CDR3 spans 17 amino acids. Germline V gene lookup returns CDR1 SGHVS and CDR2 FNYEAQ. V shed 0 bases and J shed 3 bases, with 14 bases lying between them.